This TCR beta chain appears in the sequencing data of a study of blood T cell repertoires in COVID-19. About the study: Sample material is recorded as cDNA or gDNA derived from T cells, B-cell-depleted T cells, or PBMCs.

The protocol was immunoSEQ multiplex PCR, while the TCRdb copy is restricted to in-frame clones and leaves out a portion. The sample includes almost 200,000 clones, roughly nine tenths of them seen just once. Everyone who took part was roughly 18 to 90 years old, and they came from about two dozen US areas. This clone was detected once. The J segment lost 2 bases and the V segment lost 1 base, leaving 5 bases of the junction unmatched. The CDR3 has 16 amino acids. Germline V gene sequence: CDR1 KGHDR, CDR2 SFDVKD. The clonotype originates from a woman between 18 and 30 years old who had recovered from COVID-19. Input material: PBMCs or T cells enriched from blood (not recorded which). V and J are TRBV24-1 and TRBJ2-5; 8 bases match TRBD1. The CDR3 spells CATSDFGTGQQETQYF. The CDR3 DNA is TGTGCCACCAGTGATTTTGGGACAGGCCAACAAGAGACCCAGTACTTC.